This TCR beta chain was sequenced during a study of T-cell memory formation after mild COVID-19. As for the study in general: TCR clusters showed largely donor specificity. Findings and limits, study-wide: Pre-infection memory already had some responding clones, implying cross-reactive memory joined.

This clonotype has more than one count but fewer than ten. Antigen specificity is unknown. The junction departs from germline at one end; a sequencing error may be responsible. 5'RACE primed from the constant segment yielded TCR alpha and TCR beta cDNA libraries bearing sample barcodes and UMIs. TCRdb reanalysed the 5' RACE reads using MiXCR and keeps one entry per CDR3 protein. The profile shows approximately 440,000 distinct CDR3 sequences, around 20% of them singletons. The CDR3 sequence is 17 residues long. Germline V gene lookup returns CDR1 SGHTS and CDR2 YDEGEE. J is TRBJ1-5 and V is TRBV5-8, with 9 positions matching TRBD1. This TCR derives from an adult woman who had mild COVID-19 (a few samples of this study predate the infection). Cell type and time point are not known. Sequencing was done on a sample of PBMCs or a T cell subset sorted from them (not recorded which). CDR3 in DNA: TGTACCAGCGGCCCGATGGACAGGGGCGCAAAACGGAAGCCCCAGCATTTT. Encoded protein: CTSGPMDRGAKRKPQHF.